The 20 T cell receptor beta chains presented below share a single source sample, sequenced in a study of cytomegalovirus exposure and HLA in healthy donors (dated by TCRdb to about 2017). Library creation used the immunoSEQ multiplex PCR assay. The table comes from immuneACCESS by way of TCRdb, which keeps in-frame sequences with V and J called. Part of the clones is missing from these tables; in studies checked, under half for an unresolved V gene and the rest for unknown reasons. Across this sample there are under 250,000 clones, with roughly 81% seen only once. Roughly 1.2% of the sample is taken by the ten largest. The sample taken for sequencing was PBMCs. The receptors were gathered from a woman aged 25 to 39 in good health and CMV-seronegative.

The chain is built from TRBV2 and TRBJ1-5, with TRBD1 matching over 8 bases. The CDR3 consists of 15 residues. V lost 7 bases, J lost 3 bases, and 8 bases stayed unmatched. Germline V gene lookup returns CDR1 SNHLY and CDR2 FYNNEI. DNA of the CDR3: TGTGCCAGCACCTCGAGGACAGGGACCAATCAGCCCCAGCATTTT. This sequence encodes CASTSRTGTNQPQHF.

The chain has TRBV11-3 and TRBJ2-2, with D hard to call. CDR1 and CDR2 (germline): SGHNT, YENEEA. V gave up 1 base and J gave up 1 base, with 10 bases separating them. This CDR3 comprises 16 residues. The CDR3 protein is CASSLALGRNTGELFF. As DNA, the CDR3 is TGTGCCAGCAGCTTAGCCCTAGGCCGGAACACCGGGGAGCTGTTTTTT.

The chain uses TRBV6-4 and TRBJ2-3, with D possibly TRBD2 on 5 matching bases. V was trimmed by 6 bases and J by 2 bases, leaving 12 bases between them. CDR3 length equals 14 residues. The germline V gene has CDR1 MRHNA and CDR2 SNTAGT. This chain's CDR3 is CASSPGSPTDTQYF. CDR3 bases: TGTGCCAGCAGCCCGGGGTCCCCCACAGATACGCAGTATTTT.

The J gene is TRBJ2-1, the V gene TRBV13, with TRBD1 identical over 9 bases. Germline V lookup: CDR1 PRHDT, CDR2 FYEKMQ (reference sequence). Trimming removed 6 bases from V and 5 bases from J; junction bases left unmatched: 8. There are 15 residues in the CDR3. CDR3 amino acids: CASRLQGAKHNEQFF. The CDR3 nucleotides read TGTGCCAGCAGACTACAGGGGGCGAAACACAATGAGCAGTTCTTC.

The chain has TRBV14 and TRBJ1-2; the match to TRBD1 covers 7 bases. CDR3 length: 15 amino acids. Germline CDR1 is SGHDN and CDR2 is FVKESK. The V gene end was trimmed by 5 bases and the J gene end by 0 bases; junction bases not matched to a gene: 6. The CDR3, as DNA: TGTGCCAGCAGCACACAGGGGTCGCCTAACTATGGCTACACCTTC. Protein sequence: CASSTQGSPNYGYTF. Filled out from reference TRBV14 and TRBJ1-2, the complete variable domain reads EAGVTQFPSHSVIEKGQTVTLRCDPISGHDNLYWYRRVMGKEIKFLLHFVKESKQDESGMPNNRFLAERTGGTYSTLKVQPAELEDSGVYFCASSTQGSPNYGYTFGSGTRLTVV.

The chain carries TRBV6-1 and TRBJ2-1; 13 bases align to TRBD2. The CDR3 covers 15 residues. Germline CDR1 is MNHNS and CDR2 is SASEGT. The junction had 10 bases not matched to a gene; V was cut back by 5 bases and J by 12 bases. Here the CDR3 reads CASSSGTSGTGGQFF. CDR3 DNA: TGTGCCAGCAGTTCCGGGACTAGCGGGACCGGGGGGCAGTTCTTC.

This rearrangement joins TRBV27 to TRBJ2-5; TRBD2 matches 7 bases. The CDR3 extends over 14 amino acids. Germline assignment: CDR1 MNHEY and CDR2 SMNVEV (reference sequence). V lost 4 bases, J lost 4 bases, and 6 bases stayed unmatched. In DNA form, the CDR3 reads TGTGCCAGCAGTTGGGGGGGAGGCTTAGAGACCCAGTACTTC. Translation gives CASSWGGGLETQYF.

V and J are TRBV6-5 and TRBJ1-1; TRBD1 matches at 7 bases. V gave up 7 bases and J gave up 1 base; unmatched junction bases: 6. The CDR3 extends over 14 amino acids. Germline V gene sequence: CDR1 MNHEY, CDR2 SVGAGI. In nucleotides, the CDR3 is TGTGCCAGCACCTCGGGACAGACGAACACTGAAGCTTTCTTT. Amino acids: CASTSGQTNTEAFF.

V is TRBV4-1 and J is TRBJ1-5; TRBD1 is a possible D gene (5 bases). This CDR3 comprises 15 residues. CDR1 and CDR2 from the germline V gene are MGHRA and YSYEKL. V lost 1 base to trimming and J lost 4 bases, with 11 bases between them. CDR3 coding DNA: TGCGCCAGCAGCCAAGTCCTCCAGGGTAATCAGCCCCAGCATTTT. As protein: CASSQVLQGNQPQHF.

This clone showed up just a few times. V usage is TRBV19 and J usage is TRBJ1-1, with D possibly matching TRBD1 (5 bases). Germline V CDR1 and CDR2: LNHDA, SQIVND (reference sequence). Between the trimmed V and J ends, which lost 1 base and 13 bases, there was a span of 16 bases. CDR3 length: 13 amino acids. As DNA, the CDR3 is TGTGCCAGTAGTATAGGTTCAGGGAAGGGATTTTTCTTT. Translation: CASSIGSGKGFFF.

The gene calls are TRBV19 and TRBJ2-7; 9 nucleotides match TRBD1. The germline CDR1 and CDR2 sequences are LNHDA and SQIVND (reference sequence). The V gene end was trimmed by 6 bases and the J gene end by 2 bases; junction bases not matched to a gene: 5. The CDR3 runs to 14 residues. The CDR3 sequence: CASSLQGAAYEQYF. The CDR3 DNA reads TGTGCCAGTAGCCTACAGGGGGCTGCCTACGAGCAGTACTTC. Filled out from reference TRBV19 and TRBJ2-7, the complete variable domain reads DGGITQSPKYLFRKEGQNVTLSCEQNLNHDAMYWYRQDPGQGLRLIYYSQIVNDFQKGDIAEGYSVSREKKESFPLTVTSAQKNPTAFYLCASSLQGAAYEQYFGPGTRLTVT.

The chain joins TRBV21-1 to TRBJ2-5; the D segment call TRBD2 is taken from the table without a DNA check. TRBV21-1 is recorded as a pseudogene. The CDR3 is made up of 15 amino acids. CDR3 sequence: CASTLVEPSQETQYF. CDR3 nucleotides: TGTGCCAGCACCCTAGTTGAACCTTCCCAAGAGACCCAGTACTTC.

The chain carries TRBV11-2 and TRBJ2-3, with 9 bases lining up with TRBD2. V shed 6 bases and J 5 bases; nucleotides not matched to a gene: 6. The germline gives CDR1 SGHAT, CDR2 FQNNGV. This CDR3 has 14 amino acids. The CDR3 region has the DNA TGTGCCAGCAGGTTGACTAGCGGTGGAGATACGCAGTATTTT. Its protein product is CASRLTSGGDTQYF.

This clone was seen a few times. The V gene is TRBV4-1, the J gene TRBJ1-6; D is ambiguous. The V end lost 5 bases, the J end lost 10 bases, and 12 bases lay between the germline ends. The CDR3 has 13 residues. Germline V lookup: CDR1 MGHRA, CDR2 YSYEKL. The CDR3, as DNA: TGCGCCAGCAGCTCCCGACGGGAATCACCCCTCCACTTT. It encodes CASSSRRESPLHF.

V gene TRBV11-2 combines with J gene TRBJ2-3; the D gene is possibly TRBD1 (5 bases). Germline loops: CDR1 SGHAT, CDR2 FQNNGV. V was cut by 8 bases and J by 2 bases, with 8 bases left in between. There are 12 residues in the CDR3. The CDR3 is CASLGATDTQYF. CDR3 coding DNA: TGTGCCAGCTTAGGGGCCACAGATACGCAGTATTTT.

Written as DNA, the CDR3 is TGTGCCAGCAGCCCTCGGAGTAGCGGGACCTCGTCCTACAATGAGCAGTTCTTC. This translates into CASSPRSSGTSSYNEQFF. The genes are TRBV12-1 and TRBJ2-1; TRBD2 was called by the table and not checked on the DNA. TRBV12-1 is marked as a pseudogene. This CDR3 has 18 residues.

The chain carries TRBV7-9 and TRBJ1-1; TRBD1 matches at 8 bases. V shed 11 bases, J shed 3 bases, and the junction held 8 bases outside the gene matches. Germline V gene data show CDR1 as SEHNR and CDR2 as FQNEAQ (reference sequence). The CDR3 spans 13 residues. The CDR3 sequence is CAVLVQGDTEAFF. Written as DNA, the CDR3 is TGTGCCGTTTTGGTACAGGGGGACACTGAAGCTTTCTTT.

The chain couples TRBV7-6 to TRBJ2-1; D uncertain. The V end lost 3 bases, the J end lost 5 bases, and 14 bases lay between the germline ends. Germline V gene data show CDR1 as SGHVS and CDR2 as FNYEAQ. The CDR3 is made up of 15 amino acids. In nucleotides, the CDR3 is TGTGCCAGCAGCTTTGGCCTAGTATCGGACAATGAGCAGTTCTTC. Its translation is CASSFGLVSDNEQFF.

The count of this clone is one. This chain connects TRBV9 to TRBJ2-2; tentative D call: TRBD1 (6 bases). V was clipped by 0 bases and J by 2 bases, with 11 bases between them. Germline V gives CDR1 SGDLS, CDR2 YYNGEE. The CDR3 runs 16 residues. In DNA form, the CDR3 reads TGTGCCAGCAGCGTAGGGGTGGGACACAACACCGGGGAGCTGTTTTTT. It codes for CASSVGVGHNTGELFF.

The chain combines TRBV5-6 with TRBJ2-7; 9 bases agree with TRBD1. V dropped 2 bases and J dropped 7; count of bases not matched to a gene: 13. This CDR3 has 16 residues. Germline V lookup: CDR1 SGHDT, CDR2 YYEEEE. The CDR3 reads CASSLEGQGGPSEQYF. DNA for the CDR3: TGTGCCAGCAGCTTAGAGGGACAGGGCGGGCCTAGTGAGCAGTACTTC.